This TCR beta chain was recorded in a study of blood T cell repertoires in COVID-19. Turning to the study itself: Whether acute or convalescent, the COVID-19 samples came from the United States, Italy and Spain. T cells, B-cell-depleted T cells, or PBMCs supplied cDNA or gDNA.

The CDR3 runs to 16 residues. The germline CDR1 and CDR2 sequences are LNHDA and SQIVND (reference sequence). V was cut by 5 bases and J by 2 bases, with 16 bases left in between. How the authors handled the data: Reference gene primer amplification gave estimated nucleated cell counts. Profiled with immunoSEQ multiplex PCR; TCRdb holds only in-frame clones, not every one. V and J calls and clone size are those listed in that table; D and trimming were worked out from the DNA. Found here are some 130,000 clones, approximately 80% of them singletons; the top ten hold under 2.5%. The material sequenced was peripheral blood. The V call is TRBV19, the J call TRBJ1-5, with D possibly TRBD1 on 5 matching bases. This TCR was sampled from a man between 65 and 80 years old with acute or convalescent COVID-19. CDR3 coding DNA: TGTGCCAGTAGTCGTCAGGCCCAAGGGGGCAATCAGCCCCAGCATTTT. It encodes CASSRQAQGGNQPQHF.